This TCR beta chain was captured in a study of CD8 T cells in cerebrospinal fluid in Alzheimer's disease. Germline V gene sequence: CDR1 LGHNA, CDR2 YSLEER. This CDR3 has 16 residues. CSF cells underwent 10X single-cell V(D)J and 5' gene-expression profiling. For each CDR3 protein, TCRdb gives one entry from its re-call of the 10x single-cell sequencing reads, without DNA. The listing contains over 900 distinct CDR3 sequences. Material for sequencing was cerebrospinal fluid. The clonotype originates from a human donor in good health. This chain connects TRBV4-3 to TRBJ1-2; the TCRdb D gene call, TRBD1, has no DNA to confirm it. The chain's CDR3 is CASSQDRGTVGYGYTF.